This TCR beta chain was captured in a study of T cells in tumors after PD-1 blockade. Study as a whole: Patients had no prior checkpoint blockade, systemic immunosuppressants, or anti-cancer therapy within 4 weeks. Patients received pembrolizumab 200 mg every 3 weeks or cemiplimab 350 mg every 2 weeks. Broader study findings: Clonal replacement was seen across treatment, not between pre-treatment samples.

Per germline, CDR1 MDHEN and CDR2 SYDVKM. The CDR3 adds up to 11 amino acids, both ends counted. TCRdb keeps only in-frame clones here, not all; method: immunoSEQ multiplex PCR. The data contain more than 1,200 clones, 60% to 75% of them seen just once; the ten biggest clones take up approximately 19%. With respect to this clone: Its antigen is not identified. Since the CDR3 does not end with the conserved phenylalanine or tryptophan, this likely comes from a read error. No DNA is shown, since the ends of the CDR3 on it are uncertain; the CDR3 is the one TCRdb lists.

The starting material was tumor tissue, obtained before anti-PD-1 treatment. This sequence joins TRBV28 and TRBJ1-3. The receptor was derived from a human donor with basal cell carcinoma. This CDR3 reads CASSRGVVHYL.